This T cell receptor (beta chain) was retrieved from a study of monozygotic twins with inflammatory bowel disease. Broader study findings: Among IBD patients, TCRbeta diversity (inverse Simpson) was lower than in healthy co-twins. Especially with disease activity, IBD patients shared fewer clonotypes with others than healthy twins did.

TCRdb re-called the 5' RACE reads and shows each CDR3 protein once, DNA omitted. The sample data list more than 350,000 distinct CDR3 sequences. With regard to this clonotype: Its antigen is unknown.

The CDR3 has 14 amino acids. Germline values: CDR1 MNHNY, CDR2 SVGAGI (reference sequence). The authors drew approximately 2.3 ml of blood from each donor. This chain links TRBV6-6 with TRBJ1-3. The material sequenced was blood. The sequence was collected from a human donor with ulcerative colitis or Crohn's disease, or a healthy co-twin of an affected twin (not recorded which). CDR3 protein: CASTIQDSGNTIYF.